Listed here are 29 T cell receptor beta chains from one sample, sequenced in a study of blood T cells in healthy people across ages (dated by TCRdb to the mid-2010s). The library came from 5' RACE. Sequencing was carried out with an Illumina HiSeq 2500. A second PCR of about 6 to 11 cycles was performed with a sample-barcoded 5' primer and a J-beta primer mix. TCRdb reprocessing: public reads trimmed at Q25 with fastp, clones called with MiXCR, in-frame beta chains kept. Each entry merges the rows of one CDR3 protein and shows their most common DNA and genes. Recorded for this sample are hundreds of thousands of distinct CDR3 sequences; 58% of them occurred a single time. Jointly, the top ten make up 22% of the sample. The sample was blood. The origin of the receptors is a young man in good health.

The table lists this clonotype with many counts. The chain combines TRBV5-1 with TRBJ2-5; no reliable D call. With 4 bases removed from V and 3 bases from J, the gap between germline ends came to 13 bases. CDR3 length equals 14 residues. Germline V gene sequence: CDR1 SGHRS, CDR2 YFSETQ. The CDR3 sequence: CASSPLEREETQYF. The CDR3 DNA reads as TGCGCCAGCAGCCCCCTCGAAAGGGAAGAGACCCAGTACTTC.

This sequence joins TRBV9 and TRBJ2-3; no reliable D call. The CDR3 totals 16 residues. The germline V gene encodes CDR1 SGDLS and CDR2 YYNGEE. Trimming stripped 0 bases from V and 1 base from J, with 12 bases between. The CDR3 DNA follows: TGTGCCAGCAGCGTAGGGGTAACCACCCGCACAGATACGCAGTATTTT. This translates into CASSVGVTTRTDTQYF.

To note about this clonotype: One base away lies a much larger clone, so this may be a sequencing read error. This rearrangement joins TRBV4-2 to TRBJ2-6; TRBD2 is a possible D gene (5 bases). CDR3 length: 12 residues. Per the germline V gene, CDR1 is LGHNA and CDR2 is YNFKEQ. CDR3 residues: CACSREANVLTF. The CDR3 DNA reads as TGTGCCTGCAGTCGGGAGGCCAACGTCCTGACTTTC.

This clonotype was counted once. The chain employs TRBV7-6 and TRBJ2-3; tentative D call: TRBD1 (6 bases). CDR3 size: 16 residues. V lost 1 base to trimming and J lost 1 base, with 12 bases between them. Germline V lookup: CDR1 SGHVS, CDR2 FNYEAQ. The CDR3 DNA sequence: TGTGCCAGCAGCTTAGTCTTCCAGGGGCGCACAGATACGCAGTATTTT. Protein product: CASSLVFQGRTDTQYF. Full variable domain (outside the CDR3, taken from reference TRBV7-6 and TRBJ2-3): GAGVSQSPRYKVTKRGQDVALRCDPISGHVSLYWYRQALGQGPEFLTYFNYEAQQDKSGLPNDRFSAERPEGSISTLTIQRTEQRDSAMYRCASSLVFQGRTDTQYFGPGTRLTVL.

The chain couples TRBV3-1 to TRBJ2-3, with 12 bases aligning to TRBD2. The CDR3 loop spans 16 amino acids. Germline loops: CDR1 LGHDT, CDR2 YNNKEL (reference sequence). The V segment lost 4 bases and the J segment 5 bases; nucleotides outside the gene matches: 7. CDR3 sequence reads: CASSPSKLAGGDTQYF. CDR3 coding DNA: TGTGCCAGCAGCCCATCCAAACTAGCGGGGGGAGATACGCAGTATTTT.

The chain has TRBV30 and TRBJ2-5; perhaps TRBD1 as D (6 bases). Trimming removed 3 bases at V and 2 bases at J, with 10 bases between. The V gene's germline CDR1 is GTSNPN and CDR2 SVGIG (reference sequence). The CDR3 contains 13 residues. DNA for the CDR3: TGTGCCTGGAGGGGCAGGGGTCAAGAGACCCAGTACTTC. Residues: CAWRGRGQETQYF. Combining the CDR3 with reference TRBV30 and TRBJ2-5 gives the whole variable domain SQTIHQWPATLVQPVGSPLSLECTVEGTSNPNLYWYRQAAGRGLQLLFYSVGIGQISSEVPQNLSASRPQDRQFILSSKKLLLSDSGFYLCAWRGRGQETQYFGPGTRLLVL.

This clonotype turned up a few times. The genes are TRBV5-1 and TRBJ1-2, with TRBD1 matching 7 bases. The length of the CDR3 is 16 residues. The V gene end was trimmed by 1 base and the J gene end by 0 bases; junction bases not matched to a gene: 6. Germline V gene lookup returns CDR1 SGHRS and CDR2 YFSETQ. CDR3 sequence (DNA): TGCGCCAGCAGCTTGACAAAGACAGGGACTAACTATGGCTACACCTTC. Translation: CASSLTKTGTNYGYTF.

Regarding this clonotype: The junction does not match germline at one end; this may be a read error. The genes are TRBV11-2 and TRBJ2-3; TRBD2 matches at 7 bases. Germline-derived CDR1 and CDR2 are SGHAT and FQNNGV. The CDR3 runs 16 residues. The CDR3 DNA reads TGTACCAGCAGCCCCCCCCGACTAGCCGGTACAGATACGCAGTATTTT. Amino acids: CTSSPPRLAGTDTQYF.

The J gene is TRBJ1-4, the V gene TRBV20-1, with a weak D call TRBD1 (6 bases). This CDR3 has 13 residues. Germline CDR1 and CDR2: DFQATT and SNEGSKA (reference sequence). The V gene lost 3 bases and the J gene lost 5 bases, with 10 bases spanning the gap. The CDR3 sequence: CSARGGPNEKLFF. In DNA form, the CDR3 reads TGCAGTGCTAGGGGGGGGCCGAATGAAAAACTGTTTTTT.

This clonotype was counted between two and nine times. The chain links TRBV28 to TRBJ2-7, with D uncertain. Trimming pared 7 bases from V and 4 bases from J, leaving 17 bases between. The CDR3 totals 14 residues. CDR1 MDHEN and CDR2 SYDVKM come from the germline V gene. CDR3 protein: CASTGRPLSYEQYF. CDR3 in DNA: TGTGCCAGCACTGGTCGCCCACTTTCTTACGAGCAGTACTTC.

This clonotype was observed a handful of times. The V and J genes are TRBV6-1 and TRBJ1-2, with TRBD1 identical over 7 bases. The germline gives CDR1 MNHNS, CDR2 SASEGT. V was clipped by 7 bases and J by 8 bases; unmatched bases: 4. The CDR3 covers 11 residues. The CDR3 sequence is CASTTGDGYTF. Written as DNA, the CDR3 is TGTGCCAGCACAACAGGGGACGGCTACACCTTC.

This clonotype was picked up a small number of times. The chain links TRBV5-1 to TRBJ2-1; 7 bases match TRBD1. Germline loops: CDR1 SGHRS, CDR2 YFSETQ. The CDR3 runs 15 residues. The trim removed 3 bases at V and 0 bases at J, leaving 3 bases unmatched. CDR3 loop: CASSSTGDSYNEQFF. The CDR3 DNA reads as TGCGCCAGCAGCTCTACAGGGGACTCCTACAATGAGCAGTTCTTC.

The J gene is TRBJ1-2, the V gene TRBV7-2; tentatively, D is TRBD1 (5 bases). The CDR3 extends over 17 amino acids. Trimming shortened V by 0 bases and J by 8 bases, and 22 bases separated the two germline ends. Per germline, CDR1 SGHTA and CDR2 FQGNSA. The CDR3 here is CASSLAHRGGTPWGYTF. In DNA, the CDR3 is TGTGCCAGCAGCTTAGCGCATCGCGGGGGAACCCCATGGGGCTACACCTTC. Together with reference TRBV7-2 and TRBJ1-2, the CDR3 gives the full variable domain: GAGVSQSPSNKVTEKGKDVELRCDPISGHTALYWYRQSLGQGLEFLIYFQGNSAPDKSGLPSDRFSAERTGGSVSTLTIQRTQQEDSAVYLCASSLAHRGGTPWGYTFGSGTRLTVV.

This clonotype appeared once. The chain uses TRBV20-1 and TRBJ2-5, with 7 bases identical to TRBD2. The DNA end is a closer match to TRBJ2-1, so the J assignment may be wrong. Germline V gene lookup returns CDR1 DFQATT and CDR2 SNEGSKA (reference sequence). The CDR3 is made up of 15 amino acids. The CDR3 DNA follows: TGCAGTGCTAGAATTCCAGCGGGACTACAAGAGACCCAGTTCTTC. Translated: CSARIPAGLQETQFF.

The gene calls are TRBV10-3 and TRBJ1-1, with D unresolved. Trimming pared 6 bases from V and 1 base from J, leaving 15 bases between. The germline V gene has CDR1 ENHRY and CDR2 SYGVKD. The CDR3 covers 15 residues. CDR3 DNA: TGTGCCATCAGAGTCGACGGATACTCGAACACTGAAGCTTTCTTT. It is translated as CAIRVDGYSNTEAFF.

The rearrangement joins TRBV2 to TRBJ1-2; 12 bases map to TRBD1. The CDR3 extends over 16 amino acids. Germline lookup yields CDR1 SNHLY and CDR2 FYNNEI. V lost 7 bases to trimming and J lost 3 bases; unmatched junction nucleotides: 9. The CDR3: CASKEGTGGLYYGYTF. CDR3 bases: TGTGCCAGCAAAGAAGGGACAGGGGGCCTTTACTATGGCTACACCTTC.

The chain uses TRBV7-3 and TRBJ2-1; 7 nucleotides match TRBD1. Unmatched junction bases numbered 6, after V lost 5 bases and J lost 2 bases. Germline V gives CDR1 SGHTA, CDR2 FQGTGA. The CDR3 covers 15 residues. CDR3 sequence reads: CASSAGTEPYNEQFF. Written as DNA, the CDR3 is TGTGCCAGCAGCGCTGGGACAGAACCCTACAATGAGCAGTTCTTC.

This clonotype was seen a handful of times. The rearrangement joins TRBV25-1 to TRBJ2-5; 9 positions agree with TRBD2. This CDR3 contains 15 residues. Germline trimming cut 3 bases from V and 3 bases from J; bases unmatched to any gene: 5. Germline lookup yields CDR1 MGHDK and CDR2 SYGVNS. CDR3 residues: CASSESASGEETQYF. For the CDR3, the DNA is TGTGCCAGCAGTGAGTCGGCTAGCGGGGAAGAGACCCAGTACTTC.

The CDR3 coding sequence is TGTGCCAGCAGCAAAAGGGCAGACTTCACAGATACGCAGTATTTT. This encodes CASSKRADFTDTQYF. The chain uses TRBV7-8 and TRBJ2-3; D is undetermined. Trimming stripped 5 bases from V and 2 bases from J, with 14 bases between. The germline V gene has CDR1 SGHVS and CDR2 FQNEAQ. CDR3 size: 15 residues.

Concerning this clonotype itself: Relative to the germline gene, one junction end is altered; a read error may explain this. The chain carries TRBV4-3 and TRBJ2-1; 7 bases fit TRBD2. The germline V gene encodes CDR1 LGHNA and CDR2 YSLEER. The CDR3 contains 19 residues. The CDR3 loop reads CTSSQDHLPGLRTYNEQFF. CDR3 DNA: TGCACCAGCAGCCAAGACCATCTCCCGGGACTAAGAACCTACAATGAGCAGTTCTTC.

The gene calls are TRBV28 and TRBJ2-7; D unclear. Germline CDR1 MDHEN, CDR2 SYDVKM. The CDR3 has 14 residues. Trimming took off 6 bases at V and 0 bases at J, with 12 bases between the two ends. CDR3 sequence reads: CASRIPSLSYEQYF. The CDR3 DNA reads TGTGCCAGCAGGATCCCATCTCTCTCCTACGAGCAGTACTTC.

The chain couples TRBV7-9 to TRBJ2-5; 8 positions match TRBD1. Germline CDR1 is SEHNR and CDR2 is FQNEAQ (reference sequence). The CDR3 sequence is 16 residues long. With 5 bases clipped from V and 11 bases from J, the junction kept 19 bases outside the gene matches. CDR3 sequence (DNA): TGTGCCAGCAGCGGAAGGAGACAGGGGTGGGACAATGAGCAGTACTTC. Amino acid sequence: CASSGRRQGWDNEQYF.

The rearrangement uses TRBV5-1 and TRBJ2-3; 9 nucleotides agree with TRBD2. CDR3 length: 14 residues. The germline CDR1 and CDR2 sequences are SGHRS and YFSETQ. Trimming at V came to 6 bases and at J to 5 bases, leaving 7 bases not matched to a gene. The CDR3 DNA follows: TGCGCCAGCATTGCGGGGGGGCCAGGAGATACGCAGTATTTT. This sequence encodes CASIAGGPGDTQYF. Variable domain in full (rest from reference TRBV5-1 and TRBJ2-3): KAGVTQTPRYLIKTRGQQVTLSCSPISGHRSVSWYQQTPGQGLQFLFEYFSETQRNKGNFPGRFSGRQFSNSRSEMNVSTLELGDSALYLCASIAGGPGDTQYFGPGTRLTVL.

The chain couples TRBV15 to TRBJ2-5; D is tentatively TRBD1 or TRBD2 (5 bases each). The CDR3 totals 21 residues. In germline, CDR1 is LNHNV, CDR2 YYDKDF (reference sequence). Trimming took 0 bases from V and 3 from J, leaving 29 bases between them. This chain's CDR3 is CATSRDGDADVGWSLKETQYF. CDR3 DNA: TGTGCCACCAGCAGAGATGGGGACGCAGATGTAGGGTGGTCCCTTAAAGAGACCCAGTACTTC.

This clonotype has at least ten counts. The chain uses TRBV25-1 and TRBJ2-5, with 7 bases identical to TRBD1. Germline V gene data show CDR1 as MGHDK and CDR2 as SYGVNS. The CDR3 runs 14 residues. V lost 6 bases to trimming and J lost 1 base; unmatched junction nucleotides: 5. In nucleotides, the CDR3 is TGTGCCAGCAGCCCCCGGACAGGCCAAGAGACCCAGTACTTC. Its protein is CASSPRTGQETQYF.

As for this clonotype: One end of the junction does not line up with germline, which may come from a read error. V gene TRBV3-1 combines with J gene TRBJ2-1, with 10 bases that match TRBD2. From germline, CDR1 is LGHDT and CDR2 YNNKEL (reference sequence). This CDR3 spans 14 amino acids. Here the CDR3 reads CVSSDGLADEEQFF. As DNA, the CDR3 is TGTGTCAGCAGCGACGGACTAGCGGACGAAGAGCAGTTCTTC.

The chain employs TRBV25-1 and TRBJ2-3; D remains ambiguous. The CDR3 consists of 15 residues. The V end lost 4 bases, the J end lost 0 bases, and 11 bases lay between the germline ends. CDR1 MGHDK and CDR2 SYGVNS come from the germline V gene. The CDR3 loop reads CASSVTLPSTDTQYF. CDR3 coding DNA: TGTGCCAGCAGTGTTACTCTGCCTAGCACAGATACGCAGTATTTT.

This clonotype was counted between two and nine times. The chain employs TRBV20-1 and TRBJ2-1; 11 nucleotides match TRBD2. Trimming cost V 3 bases and J 4 bases; bases outside gene matches: 2. This CDR3 has 14 residues. Germline assignment: CDR1 DFQATT and CDR2 SNEGSKA (reference sequence). CDR3 coding DNA: TGCAGTGCTAGTATAGCGGGAGGGTACAATGAGCAGTTCTTC. Translating gives CSASIAGGYNEQFF.

In this sample, this clonotype turned up a few times. The rearrangement uses TRBV18 and TRBJ2-7, with D perhaps matching TRBD2 (7 bases). V lost 0 bases to trimming and J lost 3 bases, with 15 bases between them. The CDR3 is 16 amino acids. CDR1 and CDR2 from the germline V gene are KGHSH and LQKENI. The CDR3 coding sequence is TGTGCCAGCTCACCACCGAGAGGGGGGGATCTCTACGAGCAGTACTTC. Its translation is CASSPPRGGDLYEQYF. The whole variable domain, filled in from reference TRBV18 and TRBJ2-7, reads NAGVMQNPRHLVRRRGQEARLRCSPMKGHSHVYWYRQLPEEGLKFMVYLQKENIIDESGMPKERFSAEFPKEGPSILRIQQVVRGDSAAYFCASSPPRGGDLYEQYFGPGTRLTVT.